Detailed here is one T cell receptor (beta chain). It has no known antigen specificity. Base qualities are not at hand, and no much larger clone is one base apart. This sample was taken from a study of blood T cells in healthy people across ages (dated by TCRdb to the mid-2010s). Notes on the research overall: In model experiments, template switching captured about one uniquely barcoded TCR beta cDNA molecule for every two T cells. The study measured age-related changes in TCR beta repertoire diversity using deep sequencing normalized with unique cDNA molecular identifiers. Donors were grouped into four age groups: young (average roughly 17 years), middle-aged (around 39), aged (62) and long-lived (approximately 82). To avoid experimental bias, donors of different ages were distributed randomly across sequencing lanes. For two donors (one aged 18 to 30 and one aged 80 or older), the study analyzed two additional independent replicas of 1 million unique cDNA reads from the same blood draw. The paper as a whole reports these results and caveats: Compared with the aged group, more naive CD4+ T cells, fewer expanded clones and increased TCR diversity were shown by the long-lived group, suggesting age selection. Because donor CMV infection status was unknown, age-related changes in expanded clonotypes were potentially confounded. As age increased, observed TCR beta diversity per million T cells dropped in a roughly linear way, and a significant reduction was already evident by age around 41. The percentage of naive T cells measured by flow cytometry correlated strongly with observed TCR beta diversity. Because profiling used bulk unsorted PBMCs, naive and antigen-experienced compartments could not be compared conclusively. Estimates of total diversity based on one million sequenced T cells were considered lower bounds and underestimates.

Systemically healthy Caucasian individuals from Russia, approximately 39 in total and aged roughly 6 to 100 years, were included as donors. Around 10 milliliters of peripheral blood were drawn from each donor into EDTA-treated Vacutainer tubes. Ficoll-Paque density-gradient centrifugation was used to isolate PBMCs, with at least 6.5 million obtained per sample. Trizol reagent was used to extract total RNA from PBMCs, with at least 6 micrograms per sample. The percentages of naive CD45RAhigh/CD27high T cells were determined by flow cytometry on a PBMC aliquot from every donor. The method was 5' RACE. TCRdb names Illumina HiSeq 2500 as the instrument used. The second PCR ran for about 6 to 11 cycles and used a J-beta primer mix along with a sample-barcoded 5' primer. A unique molecular identifier was introduced onto each TCR beta cDNA molecule by a template-switch 5' adaptor carrying 12 random nucleotides. Each sample yielded at least 3 million CDR3-containing paired-end reads. First-strand cDNA was synthesized from all RNA with the Mint cDNA synthesis kit, primed by a TRBC-specific oligonucleotide. Following uracil-DNA glycosylase treatment, all cDNA underwent a first 18-cycle PCR with the universal primers M1SS and BC2_uni_R. The paper's processing steps were these. For normalization, 1 million high-quality reads, each with a distinct molecular identifier, were randomly selected from each sample. Reads with shared molecular identifiers were discarded instead of being binned into consensus sequences. CDR3 identification, clonotype clustering and error correction used MiTCR with a Q25 quality threshold and the strictest error-elimination algorithm. A nonparametric unseen species model with Euler transformation was used to estimate a lower bound on total TCR beta diversity. TCRdb ran its own pipeline on the public reads, namely fastp trimming at Q25 and MiXCR clone calling, and kept in-frame beta chains. Rows are unified per CDR3 protein, each entry keeping the most common DNA and genes. The V and J calls shown here were made by TCRdb, not taken from the authors' results. In this sample the table shows about 1.6 million distinct CDR3 sequences, about 31% of which occur a single time. The ten largest clones take up about 11% of the sample.

The V end gives up 3 bases and the J end 3 bases, leaving 6 bases in the junction not matched to a gene. The germline V gene (reference sequence) supplies CDR1 DFQATT and CDR2 SNEGSKA. Inclusive of the bounding cysteine and phenylalanine, the CDR3 is 16 residues long. Only CDR3 DNA is held: 48 bases, read in frame from base 1. Source material: blood. This receptor was taken from a woman aged 25-40 years in good health. Here the chain combines TRBV20-1 and TRBJ2-5; 14 central nucleotides agree with TRBD2. At the DNA level, the sequence is TGCAGTGCTAGTGGACTAGCGGGGGGTTCTAAAGAGACCCAGTACTTC. Translated, it reads CSASGLAGGSKETQYF.